What follows are 6 T cell receptor beta chains derived from one specimen sequenced in a study of early T cells in non-severe SARS-CoV-2 infection. One entry per CDR3 protein results from TCRdb running MiXCR on the 5' RACE reads. There are about 55,000 distinct CDR3 sequences in the sample; under 15% occur only once, and 9% to 10% lies in the top ten. This specimen consisted of whole blood, obtained at baseline. These receptors were obtained from an adult who was a healthcare worker with PCR-confirmed SARS-CoV-2 infection or an uninfected control (not recorded which).

This chain links TRBV12-3 or TRBV12-4 with TRBJ2-1; D gene ambiguous. This CDR3 has 13 residues. V lost 2 bases, J lost 6 bases, and 8 bases lay in between. CDR3 sequence: CASSLRLLNEQFF. The CDR3 DNA is TGTGCCAGCAGTTTACGGCTACTCAATGAGCAGTTCTTC.

In the case of this clonotype: Given a much more abundant clone one base away, this may be a read error. The chain is built from TRBV28 and TRBJ2-7; the D call may be TRBD1 or TRBD2 (6 bases each). Germline V gene sequence: CDR1 MDHEN, CDR2 SYDVKM. The CDR3 sequence is 15 residues long. CDR3 in DNA: TGTGCCAGCAGTTTACCCCCGGGGGCCTCCTGCGAGCAGTACTTC. Translation gives CASSLPPGASCEQYF. Drawing the rest from reference TRBV28 and TRBJ2-7, the complete variable domain is DVKVTQSSRYLVKRTGEKVFLECVQDMDHENMFWYRQDPGLGLRLIYFSYDVKMKEKGDIPEGYSVSREKKERFSLILESASTNQTSMYLCASSLPPGASCEQYFGPGTRLTVT.

This clonotype occurred a few times. V and J are TRBV7-8 and TRBJ2-1; no clear D. V dropped 6 bases and J dropped 12 bases, with 24 bases sitting between them. This CDR3 is 15 amino acids long. Per the germline V gene, CDR1 is SGHVS and CDR2 is FQNEAQ. CDR3 nucleotides: TGTGCCAGCAGTTTAAAACTCTCGGCAGCGATCGGGCAGTTCTTC. It codes for CASSLKLSAAIGQFF.

This clonotype was observed a few times. The chain combines TRBV10-3 with TRBJ1-1; D uncertain. V was shortened by 0 bases and J by 9 bases, with 8 bases between the two germline ends. The CDR3 contains 12 residues. Germline CDR1 is ENHRY and CDR2 is SYGVKD. CDR3 nucleotides: TGTGCCATCAGTGAGTCGGCGGGTCAAGCTTTCTTT. Protein product: CAISESAGQAFF.

The CDR3 loop is CASSQSGQQSNTQYF. DNA for the CDR3: TGTGCCAGCAGCCAATCCGGACAGCAATCTAATACGCAGTATTTT. The rearrangement links TRBV3-1 to TRBJ2-3, with D possibly TRBD1 on 6 matching bases. CDR3 length: 15 amino acids. Trimming pared 2 bases from V and 7 bases from J, leaving 16 bases between. CDR1 LGHDT and CDR2 YNNKEL come from the germline V gene (reference sequence).

This clonotype was detected a few times. The rearrangement uses TRBV18 and TRBJ1-1; 7 bases are a match to TRBD1. The CDR3 runs 15 residues. CDR1 is KGHSH, CDR2 LQKENI, per germline. V shed 3 bases, J shed 2 bases, and the junction held 6 bases outside the gene matches. CDR3: CASSPNRGLNTEAFF. CDR3 nucleotide sequence: TGTGCCAGCTCACCTAACAGGGGTTTAAACACTGAAGCTTTCTTT.